Sequencing of this TCR beta chain was carried out in a study of T cell responses to AZD1222 COVID-19 vaccine. Study-level findings and limits: Mostly white British, mostly female donors; authors suggested clonal diversity may be underestimated. There were vaccine-associated CD4 TCRs across spike, dominant at 160-218 and 743-854. Only a handful of AZD1222 recipients were seropositive at baseline. Reports indicate that nearly half of spike-specific TCRs are directed at unmutated variant regions.

TCRdb keeps only in-frame clones here, not all; method: immunoSEQ multiplex PCR. This sample has about 150,000 clones, with approximately 87% found just once. With regard to this clone: What it binds is unknown.

The CDR3 length is 16 residues. V lost 5 bases, J lost 0 bases, and 14 bases lay in between. Germline V gives CDR1 KGHSH, CDR2 LQKENI. This receptor was obtained from an adult in good health. The V call is TRBV18, the J call TRBJ1-3; D remains ambiguous. The material was peripheral blood, obtained on day 0 of MenACWY control vaccination. The CDR3, as DNA: TGTGCCAGCTCATCCGGCGAGCCTTACTCTGGAAACACCATATATTTT. Translation gives CASSSGEPYSGNTIYF.